The rows below give T cell receptor beta chains drawn from one sample of a study of blood T cells in healthy people across ages. Using its own MiXCR run on the 5' RACE reads, TCRdb lists one record per CDR3 protein. Among roughly 1,500,000 distinct CDR3 sequences listed, about 31% were seen once. The source material was blood. These receptors all stem from a woman in her 30s in good health. Both conserved end residues are part of each CDR3. The D gene is left open where the match is weak. Clone sizes are given selectively: once, few, many, or a class where the clone is expanded.

clone_size | j_call | d_call | v_call | cdr3_aa | cdr3_nt
few | TRBJ2-7 | TRBD1 | TRBV7-2 | CASSSPQGAGYEQYF | TGTGCCAGCAGCTCCCCACAGGGGGCGGGGTACGAGCAGTACTTC
few | TRBJ1-4 | TRBD1 | TRBV5-1 | CASSLFDRGEEKLFF | TGCGCCAGCAGCTTATTCGACAGGGGTGAGGAAAAACTGTTTTTT
. | TRBJ2-4 | . | TRBV2 | CASSGGEVAKNIQYF | TGTGCCAGCAGTGGGGGAGAGGTAGCCAAAAACATTCAGTACTTC
few | TRBJ2-5 | . | TRBV7-9 | CASSLGAGVQETQYF | TGTGCCAGCAGCTTAGGCGCAGGGGTTCAAGAGACCCAGTACTTC
few | TRBJ2-5 | . | TRBV6-1 | CASRGTVTQETQYF | TGTGCCAGCAGAGGGACTGTCACACAAGAGACCCAGTACTTC
. | TRBJ1-1 | . | TRBV15 | CAPGQSNTEAFF | TGTGCCCCCGGACAGTCGAACACTGAAGCTTTCTTT
. | TRBJ1-1 | . | TRBV4-1 | CASSHFNGLEAFF | TGCGCCAGCAGCCACTTCAATGGACTTGAAGCTTTCTTT
. | TRBJ2-7 | . | TRBV7-3 | CASSLGSGPAYEQYF | TGTGCCAGCAGCTTAGGCTCAGGCCCTGCCTACGAGCAGTACTTC
few | TRBJ1-1 | TRBD1 | TRBV20-1 | CSPNRGLEAEAFF | TGCAGTCCGAACAGGGGGCTCGAAGCTGAAGCTTTCTTT
. | TRBJ1-4 | TRBD1 | TRBV20-1 | CSAVGQGRSVATNEKLFF | TGCAGTGCTGTGGGACAGGGAAGGTCGGTGGCAACTAATGAAAAACTGTTTTTT
. | TRBJ2-1 | . | TRBV15 | CATSRDVRIEQFF | TGTGCCACCAGCAGAGATGTGAGAATTGAGCAGTTCTTC
. | TRBJ2-3 | . | TRBV5-5 | CTSSFGPLGTQYF | TGTACCAGCAGCTTTGGTCCTCTGGGTACGCAGTATTTT
few | TRBJ2-7 | . | TRBV10-1 | CTRYRGNSGYEQYF | TGCACCAGATATCGAGGGAATAGCGGCTACGAGCAGTACTTC
few | TRBJ2-7 | . | TRBV24-1 | CATSSAGRLEQYF | TGTGCCACCAGCTCGGCGGGGCGCCTTGAGCAGTACTTC
few | TRBJ2-3 | TRBD2 | TRBV7-9 | CASSRLAGVETDTQYF | TGTGCCAGCAGTCGACTAGCGGGAGTCGAAACAGATACGCAGTATTTT
. | TRBJ1-1 | . | TRBV6-1 | CASSEPGVSTEAFF | TGTGCCAGCAGTGAACCAGGGGTGAGCACTGAAGCTTTCTTT
. | TRBJ2-7 | TRBD1 | TRBV3-1 | CASTRQGFNHEQYF | TGTGCCAGCACGAGACAGGGGTTTAACCACGAGCAGTACTTC
. | TRBJ2-1 | . | TRBV27 | CASRRLEGHYNEQFF | TGTGCCAGCAGACGACTAGAAGGTCATTACAATGAGCAGTTCTTC
. | TRBJ2-7 | TRBD2 | TRBV27 | CASSATSGRASEQYF | TGTGCCAGCAGTGCAACTAGCGGGAGGGCTTCCGAGCAGTACTTC
few | TRBJ2-1 | . | TRBV27 | CASTEWGLPSDEQFF | TGTGCCAGCACCGAGTGGGGACTTCCATCCGATGAGCAGTTCTTC
. | TRBJ2-2 | TRBD1 | TRBV28 | CASSFTGGGGELFF | TGTGCCAGCAGTTTCACAGGGGGTGGCGGGGAGCTGTTTTTT
. | TRBJ1-2 | . | TRBV2 | CASSEGRAGYTF | TGTGCCAGCAGTGAAGGACGGGCAGGCTACACCTTC
few | TRBJ2-1 | . | TRBV7-8 | CASSLVQVVNEQFF | TGTGCCAGCAGCTTAGTACAGGTGGTCAATGAGCAGTTCTTC
few | TRBJ2-3 | . | TRBV7-3 | CASSSQFTDTQYF | TGTGCCAGCAGCTCCCAATTCACAGATACGCAGTATTTT
few | TRBJ2-2 | TRBD2 | TRBV27 | CASSSLAGGRSGELFF | TGTGCCAGCAGTTCCTTAGCGGGGGGGCGTTCCGGGGAGCTGTTTTTT
few | TRBJ2-3 | . | TRBV21-1 | CASSRDDTTDTQYF | TGTGCCAGCAGCAGGGACGACACCACAGATACGCAGTATTTT
. | TRBJ1-2 | TRBD1 | TRBV9 | CASSPRDSRKDGHTF | TGTGCCAGCAGCCCCCGGGACAGTCGAAAAGACGGCCACACCTTC
. | TRBJ2-1 | . | TRBV5-5 | CASSLASGGVSDEQFF | TGTGCCAGCAGCTTGGCCTCTGGGGGAGTGAGCGATGAGCAGTTCTTC
few | TRBJ2-5 | . | TRBV9 | CASSGSGGRGETQYF | TGTGCCAGCAGCGGGTCGGGGGGCCGGGGAGAGACCCAGTACTTC
. | TRBJ1-4 | . | TRBV3-1 | CASSQVFGGADEKLFF | TGTGCCAGCAGCCAAGTCTTCGGGGGCGCGGATGAAAAACTGTTTTTT
few | TRBJ2-1 | . | TRBV12-3/TRBV12-4 | CAVGGSEQFF | TGTGCCGTGGGGGGCAGTGAGCAGTTCTTC
. | TRBJ1-5 | . | TRBV20-1 | CSAKEDSRYFSNQPQHF | TGCAGTGCTAAAGAAGACAGCCGATATTTTAGCAATCAGCCCCAGCATTTT
. | TRBJ1-4 | . | TRBV27 | CASSLGPGGEKLFF | TGTGCCAGCAGTCTGGGGCCAGGAGGGGAAAAACTGTTTTTT
few | TRBJ2-5 | TRBD1 | TRBV20-1 | CSARGRDRGETQYF | TGCAGTGCTAGAGGGCGGGACAGGGGAGAGACCCAGTACTTC
. | TRBJ2-5 | . | TRBV7-6 | CASSLAEGRWETQYF | TGTGCCAGCAGCTTAGCGGAGGGGAGGTGGGAGACCCAGTACTTC
. | TRBJ1-6 | . | TRBV4-1 | CASSQDLDSLYNSPLHF | TGCGCCAGCAGCCAAGACCTAGACAGTCTCTATAATTCACCCCTCCACTTT